This T cell receptor (beta chain) was found in a study of OX40 agonist ivuxolimab in advanced cancers. Study-level information: Each patient was given ivuxolimab into a vein every 2 weeks, at 0.01 to 10 mg/kg.

As concerns this clone: Its antigen is not known.

General observations from the study: Partial responders at 0.1-3.0 mg/kg showed near-lowest clonal expansion. Some of the nonresponding patients also showed low levels of normalized T-cell clonal expansion.

The CDR3 loop spans 18 amino acids. The V gene lost 0 bases and the J gene lost 3 bases, with 17 bases spanning the gap. The germline V gene has CDR1 KGHSH and CDR2 LQKENI. Sequencing used immunoSEQ multiplex PCR; TCRdb keeps in-frame clones, though not all of them. Of about 97,000 clones in the sample, roughly nine tenths were seen once. J is TRBJ1-4 and V is TRBV18; D perhaps matches TRBD1 (6 bases). The sequences come from CD4+ or CD8+ T cells sorted from blood, collected in a trial of the OX40 agonist ivuxolimab. This sequence originates from an adult with an advanced solid tumor such as melanoma, head and neck, liver or kidney cancer. The CDR3 region has the DNA TGTGCCAGCTCACCACCGGGAGTACAGGGTGCCGCTAATGAAAAACTGTTTTTT. Residues: CASSPPGVQGAANEKLFF. Complete variable domain (other parts from reference TRBV18 and TRBJ1-4): NAGVMQNPRHLVRRRGQEARLRCSPMKGHSHVYWYRQLPEEGLKFMVYLQKENIIDESGMPKERFSAEFPKEGPSILRIQQVVRGDSAAYFCASSPPGVQGAANEKLFFGSGTQLSVL.